Reported below is one TCR beta chain. What it binds is not known. The data stem from a study of cytomegalovirus exposure and HLA in healthy donors. Study in general: As released early, the data held some 85 million unique TCRs from HLA-typed donors. Whole-study results and caveats: Associated with HLA alleles at 0.05 false discovery rate in a later analysis were 15,000 to 20,000 TCR beta sequences. Most of the CMV-associated TCR beta chains (in a later analysis) appeared to be HLA-restricted.

The CDR3 is 14 amino acids. V dropped 4 bases and J dropped 7; count of bases not matched to a gene: 5. CDR1 and CDR2 (germline): SGHRS, YFSETQ. PCR used 60 Vbeta primers and 13 Jbeta primers. Assay: immunoSEQ multiplex PCR; the TCRdb copy retains only in-frame clones and omits some. This table has approximately 130,000 clones, about 78% appearing once. The sample was PBMCs. The genes are TRBV5-1 and TRBJ2-2; 9 positions match TRBD1. This TCR was sampled from a man aged 50 to 59 in good health and CMV-seronegative. DNA for the CDR3: TGCGCCAGCAGCCGGGACAGGGAGTTCGGGGAGCTGTTTTTT. Amino acids: CASSRDREFGELFF.